A single sample gave rise to the 19 T cell receptor beta chains below, sequenced in a study of early T cells in non-severe SARS-CoV-2 infection. In TCRdb, the 5' RACE reads were re-called with MiXCR into one record per CDR3 protein. The data hold approximately 35,000 distinct CDR3 sequences, with 3.5% to 5% observed a single time. The sample taken for sequencing was whole blood. The receptor source for this set is an adult who was a healthcare worker with PCR-confirmed SARS-CoV-2 infection or an uninfected control (not recorded which).

Ten or more counts support this clonotype. The gene calls are TRBV6-5 and TRBJ2-7, with TRBD1 matching over 9 bases. The length of the CDR3 is 15 residues. Germline V gene sequence: CDR1 MNHEY, CDR2 SVGAGI. J lost 1 base, V lost 6 bases, and 7 bases had no gene match. CDR3 sequence reads: CASRPGGQGSYEQYF. CDR3 coding DNA: TGTGCCAGCAGGCCTGGTGGACAGGGGTCCTACGAGCAGTACTTC.

There are many counts of this clonotype. This rearrangement joins TRBV10-3 to TRBJ2-3, with 7 bases fitting TRBD2. The CDR3 is made up of 13 amino acids. The germline CDR1 and CDR2 sequences are ENHRY and SYGVKD. V was pared by 5 bases and J by 7 bases, with 6 bases of the junction left unmatched. CDR3 bases: TGTGCCATCAGTTCCGGGACTATCTATACGCAGTATTTT. Translated, it gives CAISSGTIYTQYF.

In its sample, this clonotype was seen once. This chain joins TRBV19 and TRBJ2-1, with D unclear. This CDR3 is built from 17 residues. CDR1 is LNHDA, CDR2 SQIVND, per germline (reference sequence). V was pared by 10 bases and J by 1 base, with 23 bases between. In DNA, the CDR3 is TGTGCCACCACCGCGTCTCCCAGTGGATGGTCCTACAATGAGCAGTTCTTC. The encoded protein is CATTASPSGWSYNEQFF. The full variable domain, completed using reference TRBV19 and TRBJ2-1, is DGGITQSPKYLFRKEGQNVTLSCEQNLNHDAMYWYRQDPGQGLRLIYYSQIVNDFQKGDIAEGYSVSREKKESFPLTVTSAQKNPTAFYLCATTASPSGWSYNEQFFGPGTRLTVL.

This clonotype occurred a few times. This chain uses TRBV12-3 or TRBV12-4 with TRBJ2-1; TRBD1 matches 10 bases. The CDR3 is made up of 15 amino acids. Trimming removed 4 bases from V and 1 base from J; junction bases left unmatched: 1. The CDR3 region has the DNA TGTGCCAGCAGTTGGACAGGGGGGTCCTACAATGAGCAGTTCTTC. It yields the protein CASSWTGGSYNEQFF.

This clonotype was seen many times. The rearrangement joins TRBV5-5 to TRBJ2-3; D possibly corresponds to TRBD2 (6 bases). Germline CDR1 and CDR2: SGHKS and YYEKEE (reference sequence). V was cut by 0 bases and J by 0 bases, with 8 bases left in between. The CDR3 totals 15 residues. CDR3 in DNA: TGTGCCAGCAGCTTGGGCGCGGGGAGCACAGATACGCAGTATTTT. Translating it yields CASSLGAGSTDTQYF. Drawing the rest from reference TRBV5-5 and TRBJ2-3, the complete variable domain is DAGVTQSPTHLIKTRGQQVTLRCSPISGHKSVSWYQQVLGQGPQFIFQYYEKEERGRGNFPDRFSARQFPNYSSELNVNALLLGDSALYLCASSLGAGSTDTQYFGPGTRLTVL.

This clonotype came up many times. The V call is TRBV6-1, the J call TRBJ1-1; 11 nucleotides agree with TRBD1. The germline gives CDR1 MNHNS, CDR2 SASEGT. J lost 5 bases, V lost 8 bases, and 10 bases had no gene match. The CDR3 is 15 amino acids. CDR3 sequence (DNA): TGTGCCAGCGTCGAGGACAGGGGGCTGAGGACTGAAGCTTTCTTT. Protein sequence: CASVEDRGLRTEAFF.

This clonotype has ten or more counts. The chain is built from TRBV5-1 and TRBJ1-6, with D maybe TRBD1 (6 bases). Germline CDR1 is SGHRS and CDR2 is YFSETQ. The CDR3 extends over 15 amino acids. Between the trimmed V and J ends, which lost 0 bases and 10 bases, there was a span of 14 bases. CDR3 region: CASSLARRGQSPLHF. The CDR3 DNA reads TGCGCCAGCAGCTTGGCCCGCCGGGGGCAGTCACCCCTCCACTTT.

This clonotype has at least ten counts. The chain carries TRBV5-1 and TRBJ2-3; D is undetermined. Per the germline V gene, CDR1 is SGHRS and CDR2 is YFSETQ. V was trimmed by 3 bases and J by 2 bases, leaving 10 bases between them. The CDR3 has 14 residues. The CDR3 nucleotides are TGCGCCAGCAGCTCGGATAAGCCCACAGATACGCAGTATTTT. It specifies CASSSDKPTDTQYF.

Ten or more counts support this clonotype. The chain links TRBV19 to TRBJ2-1, with D possibly TRBD2 on 7 matching bases. Trimming left V 6 bases short and J 9 bases short, with 18 bases between. CDR1 and CDR2 (germline): LNHDA, SQIVND (reference sequence). This CDR3 is built from 14 residues. The CDR3 sequence: CASSGGRLGGEQFF. The CDR3 coding sequence is TGTGCCAGTAGCGGGGGGCGGCTAGGAGGTGAGCAGTTCTTC.

Comments on this clonotype: A far larger clone is a single base away, which makes a read error likely. CDR3 amino acids: CASSLDIYNEQFF. CDR3 DNA sequence: TGTGCCAGCAGCTTGGACATTTACAATGAGCAGTTCTTC. V and J are TRBV5-5 and TRBJ2-1, with unresolved D. V was trimmed by 0 bases and J by 4 bases, leaving 5 bases between them. The CDR3 runs to 13 residues. The V gene's germline CDR1 is SGHKS and CDR2 YYEKEE (reference sequence).

This clonotype has at least ten counts. The J gene is TRBJ2-1, the V gene TRBV28; 9 bases fit TRBD1. This CDR3 is built from 15 residues. The trim removed 6 bases at V and 9 bases at J, leaving 12 bases unmatched. Germline values: CDR1 MDHEN, CDR2 SYDVKM. This CDR3 reads CASRAPTGGVGEQFF. The CDR3, as DNA: TGTGCCAGCAGGGCCCCGACAGGGGGGGTCGGTGAGCAGTTCTTC.

The sample holds many counts of this clonotype. CDR3 protein: CASSIEAGGARNQPQHF. The CDR3 DNA reads TGTGCCAGTAGTATTGAGGCAGGGGGGGCGCGGAATCAGCCCCAGCATTTT. The V and J genes are TRBV19 and TRBJ1-5; TRBD1 aligns across 7 bases. CDR1 and CDR2 from the germline V gene are LNHDA and SQIVND (reference sequence). The V and J ends lost 3 bases and 4 bases, in that order; junction bases with no gene match: 12. The CDR3 is made up of 17 amino acids.

This clonotype was seen repeatedly, ten times or more. This chain uses TRBV15 with TRBJ2-3, with 10 positions matching TRBD1. This CDR3 comprises 16 residues. J was trimmed by 4 bases and V by 2 bases; bases with no gene match: 6. Germline V gene sequence: CDR1 LNHNV, CDR2 YYDKDF (reference sequence). The CDR3 sequence is CATSRYGDRGADTQYF. The DNA for the CDR3 is TGTGCCACCAGCAGATATGGGGACAGGGGAGCAGATACGCAGTATTTT.

This clonotype appeared many times. The V call is TRBV20-1, the J call TRBJ2-1; 11 bases fit TRBD2. Trimming at V came to 6 bases and at J to 4 bases, leaving 5 bases not matched to a gene. The length of the CDR3 is 14 residues. The germline V gene has CDR1 DFQATT and CDR2 SNEGSKA (reference sequence). For the CDR3, the DNA is TGCAGTGCGCTAAGACTAGCGGGATACAATGAGCAGTTCTTC. Translating it yields CSALRLAGYNEQFF.

This clonotype was observed a few times. DNA for the CDR3: TGTGCCAGCAAAGACCCCGTTGCCGGGGAGCTGTTTTTT. It specifies CASKDPVAGELFF. The chain combines TRBV6-2 or TRBV6-3 with TRBJ2-2; D unresolved. Trimming cost V 7 bases and J 6 bases, with 12 bases left between them. The CDR3 loop spans 13 amino acids. Germline-derived CDR1 and CDR2 are MNHEY and SVGEGT.

This clonotype was seen many times. The chain uses TRBV12-5 and TRBJ1-1, with no clear D. The CDR3 is 13 residues long. Trimming removed 1 base at V and 0 bases at J, with 3 bases between. From germline, CDR1 is LGHNT and CDR2 FRNRAP. The DNA for the CDR3 is TGTGCTAGTGGTTTGGACATGAACACTGAAGCTTTCTTT. This encodes CASGLDMNTEAFF.

This clonotype was observed many times. The chain carries TRBV7-9 and TRBJ2-4; D may be TRBD2 (6 bases). The CDR3 loop spans 15 amino acids. V lost 2 bases, J lost 3 bases, and 11 bases lay in between. CDR1 and CDR2 from the germline V gene are SEHNR and FQNEAQ (reference sequence). The CDR3 is CASSLWRAGKNIQYF. In DNA form, the CDR3 reads TGTGCCAGCAGCTTATGGAGGGCCGGCAAAAACATTCAGTACTTC.

This clonotype was recorded many times. J is TRBJ2-5 and V is TRBV7-8; D is tentatively TRBD1 or TRBD2 (5 bases each). CDR1 is SGHVS and CDR2 is FQNEAQ in the germline V gene. The V end lost 2 bases, the J end lost 10 bases, and 20 bases lay between the germline ends. The CDR3 is 15 residues long. The CDR3 here is CASSLKIGTAQDQYF. CDR3 DNA: TGTGCCAGCAGCTTAAAGATCGGGACCGCCCAGGACCAGTACTTC.

This clonotype came up many times. The genes are TRBV2 and TRBJ1-2, with D unclear. The CDR3 is made up of 12 amino acids. Germline V gene sequence: CDR1 SNHLY, CDR2 FYNNEI. Trimming stripped 5 bases from V and 8 bases from J, with 12 bases between. CDR3 protein: CASSPFLGGYTF. The CDR3 DNA is TGTGCCAGCAGTCCGTTCCTGGGGGGCTACACCTTC.